This T cell receptor (beta chain) was documented in a study of identical twins. This CDR3 comprises 16 residues. With 4 bases clipped from V and 6 bases from J, the junction kept 10 bases outside the gene matches. The germline V gene encodes CDR1 LGHNA and CDR2 YNFKEQ. One entry per CDR3 protein, called by TCRdb with MiXCR from the 5' RACE reads. Here the sample spans roughly 720,000 distinct CDR3 sequences, about 18% being singletons. This sample also appeared in a second study, on T cells expressing NK-cell markers. This second study says: Most of the eight sequenced donors were HCMV-seropositive; one was seronegative.

Sequenced input: PBMCs. The V and J genes are TRBV4-2 and TRBJ2-2; 8 bases align to TRBD2. This sequence originates from a woman between 18 and 29 years old in good health. CDR3 in amino acids: CASSLPLGGAAGELFF. The DNA for the CDR3 is TGTGCCAGCAGCCTACCCCTCGGGGGGGCCGCCGGGGAGCTGTTTTTT.